In its sample, the clone carrying this T cell receptor beta chain was seen many times. The antigen remains undetermined. Unique molecular identifiers were built into the TCRbeta library. MiXCR was run by TCRdb on the PCR reads, yielding one entry per CDR3 protein. The table lists 4,000 to 5,500 distinct CDR3 sequences, under 15% of them singletons. This specimen belongs to a study of T-cell reconstitution after alpha-beta-depleted transplantation in children. After removal of 3 bases from V and 0 bases from J, the junction contained 8 bases not matched to a gene. The germline CDR1 and CDR2 sequences are DFQATT and SNEGSKA (reference sequence). This CDR3 contains 16 residues. The study's findings and limits: Two months or so post-transplant, alpha-beta T cells reportedly derived from several hundred expanded graft clones. Surviving recipient T cells and thymic progenitors accounted for the high day-60 TCRbeta diversity observed in some patients. At the one-year point after transplant, T-cell counts and TCRbeta diversity were found to come mostly from T cells that had been newly produced.

The clonotype originates from a male patient aged 2-10 years who had a stem cell transplant for acute lymphoblastic leukemia, so the T cells may come from the graft donor. Source: PBMCs, mostly from graft donor cells, taken 60 days after TCRalphabeta/CD19-depleted stem cell transplant. This chain uses TRBV20-1 with TRBJ1-2, with 9 nucleotides matching TRBD1. The CDR3 region is CSASPGQGSANYGYTF. CDR3 sequence (DNA): TGCAGTGCTAGCCCTGGACAGGGGTCCGCTAACTATGGCTACACCTTC.